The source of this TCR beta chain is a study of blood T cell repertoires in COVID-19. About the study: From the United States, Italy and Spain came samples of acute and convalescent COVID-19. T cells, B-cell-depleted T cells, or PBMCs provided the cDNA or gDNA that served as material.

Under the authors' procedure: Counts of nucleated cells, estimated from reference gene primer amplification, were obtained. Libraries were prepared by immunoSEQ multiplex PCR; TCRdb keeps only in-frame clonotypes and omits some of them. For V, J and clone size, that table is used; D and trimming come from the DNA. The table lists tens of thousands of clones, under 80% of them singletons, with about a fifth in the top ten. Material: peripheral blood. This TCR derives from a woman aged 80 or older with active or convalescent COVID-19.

The CDR3 loop is CASSLRDRPPYNEQFF. As DNA, the CDR3 is TGTGCCAGCAGCCTCCGGGACAGGCCGCCGTACAATGAGCAGTTCTTC. The chain uses TRBV5-4 and TRBJ2-1; 8 nucleotides agree with TRBD1. Trimming took 4 bases from V and 4 from J; bases not matched to a gene: 10. The CDR3 has 16 residues. Germline assignment: CDR1 SGHNT and CDR2 YYREEE (reference sequence).